Listed below are T cell receptor beta chains from one sample, sequenced in a study of OX40 agonist ivuxolimab in advanced cancers. Sequencing was performed with immunoSEQ multiplex PCR; in TCRdb, only in-frame clones are kept and a portion is missing. Found here are over 50,000 clones, approximately 82% of them singletons; the top ten hold roughly 0.53%. Sequenced here: CD4+ or CD8+ T cells sorted from blood, sampled in a trial of the OX40 agonist ivuxolimab. All receptors derive from an adult with an advanced solid tumor such as melanoma, head and neck, liver or kidney cancer. Both conserved end residues are part of each CDR3. The D gene is left open where the match is weak. Not all rows give a size; the values are once, few, many and, for expanded clones, a class.

v_gene: TRBV7-3; abundance: medium-sized; j_gene: TRBJ1-1; d_gene: -; len: 13; CDR3aa: CASSLSGPTEAFF; CDR3nt: TGTGCCAGCAGCTTATCGGGACCCACTGAAGCTTTCTTT
v_gene: TRBV7-2; abundance: many; j_gene: TRBJ1-2; d_gene: TRBD1; len: 15; CDR3aa: CASSYSRQGNYGYTF; CDR3nt: TGTGCCAGCAGCTACTCCCGACAGGGAAACTATGGCTACACCTTC
v_gene: TRBV7-2; abundance: -; j_gene: TRBJ2-1; d_gene: -; len: 15; CDR3aa: CASGPLVGGMPEQFF; CDR3nt: TGTGCCAGCGGGCCTTTGGTGGGAGGTATGCCTGAGCAGTTCTTC
v_gene: TRBV5-5; abundance: -; j_gene: TRBJ2-3; d_gene: TRBD1; len: 15; CDR3aa: CASSSARGWADTQYF; CDR3nt: TGTGCCAGCAGCTCTGCCAGGGGGTGGGCAGATACGCAGTATTTT
v_gene: TRBV5-1; abundance: -; j_gene: TRBJ2-5; d_gene: -; len: 14; CDR3aa: CASKLAGPAETQYF; CDR3nt: TGCGCCAGCAAGTTGGCGGGTCCGGCGGAGACCCAGTACTTC
v_gene: TRBV16; abundance: -; j_gene: TRBJ1-5; d_gene: -; len: 17; CDR3aa: CASSQMGTRLSNQPQHF; CDR3nt: TGTGCCAGCAGCCAAATGGGGACTCGTTTAAGCAATCAGCCCCAGCATTTT
v_gene: TRBV4-2; abundance: few; j_gene: TRBJ1-3; d_gene: -; len: 15; CDR3aa: CASSQVTGSGNTIYF; CDR3nt: TGTGCCAGCAGCCAAGTTACGGGATCAGGAAACACCATATATTTT
v_gene: TRBV7-3; abundance: -; j_gene: TRBJ2-1; d_gene: -; len: 13; CDR3aa: CASSFNRGNEQFF; CDR3nt: TGTGCCAGCAGCTTCAACAGAGGCAATGAGCAGTTCTTC
v_gene: TRBV7-4; abundance: -; j_gene: TRBJ2-2; d_gene: TRBD2; len: 16; CDR3aa: CASSFGTSGEHRGAVF; CDR3nt: TGTGCCAGCAGCTTCGGGACTAGCGGCGAACACCGGGGAGCTGTTTTT
v_gene: TRBV4-3; abundance: few; j_gene: TRBJ2-1; d_gene: TRBD2; len: 16; CDR3aa: CASSQGASGGNNEQFF; CDR3nt: TGCGCCAGCAGCCAAGGGGCTAGCGGGGGCAACAATGAGCAGTTCTTC
v_gene: TRBV2; abundance: -; j_gene: TRBJ1-3; d_gene: TRBD1; len: 15; CDR3aa: CASSDTGGPGNTIYF; CDR3nt: TGTGCCAGCAGTGATACAGGGGGCCCTGGAAACACCATATATTTT
v_gene: TRBV6-6; abundance: -; j_gene: TRBJ1-4; d_gene: -; len: 13; CDR3aa: CASSFERNEKLFF; CDR3nt: TGTGCCAGCAGTTTTGAACGAAATGAAAAACTGTTTTTT
v_gene: TRBV2; abundance: -; j_gene: TRBJ2-7; d_gene: -; len: 13; CDR3aa: CASSAWSAYEQYF; CDR3nt: TGTGCCAGCAGTGCGTGGTCCGCCTACGAGCAGTACTTC
v_gene: TRBV12-5; abundance: -; j_gene: TRBJ2-3; d_gene: -; len: 12; CDR3aa: CASGSRPDTQYF; CDR3nt: TGTGCTAGTGGCTCCCGGCCAGATACGCAGTATTTT
v_gene: TRBV29-1; abundance: -; j_gene: TRBJ1-2; d_gene: -; len: 13; CDR3aa: CSVGGTTSYGYTF; CDR3nt: TGCAGCGTTGGGGGGACGACCTCCTATGGCTACACCTTC
v_gene: TRBV19; abundance: many; j_gene: TRBJ2-7; d_gene: -; len: 13; CDR3aa: CASSSGTVYEQYF; CDR3nt: TGTGCCAGTAGTAGCGGGACAGTTTACGAGCAGTACTTC
v_gene: TRBV5-1; abundance: -; j_gene: TRBJ2-1; d_gene: TRBD2; len: 16; CDR3aa: CASSPDRTSVVNEQFF; CDR3nt: TGCGCCAGCAGCCCCGACCGGACTAGCGTTGTCAACGAGCAGTTCTTC
v_gene: TRBV7-2; abundance: -; j_gene: TRBJ1-2; d_gene: -; len: 11; CDR3aa: CASSQGYGYTF; CDR3nt: TGTGCCAGCAGCCAGGGGTATGGCTACACCTTC
v_gene: TRBV19; abundance: -; j_gene: TRBJ1-5; d_gene: -; len: 16; CDR3aa: CASSTRTAYSNQPQHF; CDR3nt: TGTGCCAGTAGTACCCGGACAGCGTATAGCAATCAGCCCCAGCATTTT
v_gene: TRBV5-1; abundance: -; j_gene: TRBJ2-7; d_gene: -; len: 14; CDR3aa: CASSLDGGTGEQYF; CDR3nt: TGCGCCAGCAGCTTGGACGGGGGAACTGGCGAGCAGTACTTC
v_gene: TRBV6-1; abundance: once; j_gene: TRBJ2-1; d_gene: -; len: 13; CDR3aa: CASRRGGYNEQFF; CDR3nt: TGTGCCAGCAGGAGGGGCGGATACAATGAGCAGTTCTTC
v_gene: TRBV29-1; abundance: -; j_gene: TRBJ2-3; d_gene: -; len: 11; CDR3aa: CSAGVTDTQYF; CDR3nt: TGCAGCGCGGGGGTCACAGATACGCAGTATTTT
v_gene: TRBV5-1; abundance: -; j_gene: TRBJ2-1; d_gene: TRBD1; len: 15; CDR3aa: CASGTGTGRIDEQFF; CDR3nt: TGCGCCAGCGGGACTGGGACAGGGCGAATCGATGAGCAGTTCTTC
v_gene: TRBV2; abundance: -; j_gene: TRBJ1-4; d_gene: TRBD1; len: 14; CDR3aa: CASSRTGLNEKLFF; CDR3nt: TGTGCCAGCAGTCGGACAGGTCTTAATGAAAAACTGTTTTTT